The clone carrying this TCR beta chain came up a few times. Its target is unknown. This sample is drawn from a study of response to subunit inactivated influenza vaccine. The study's findings and limits: New T cells are recruited in small numbers by each seasonal influenza vaccination, according to the authors' suggestion.

From germline, CDR1 is MNHEY and CDR2 SVGAGI. The CDR3 length is 15 residues. V gave up 0 bases and J gave up 2 bases, with 11 bases separating them. TCRdb processed the RT-PCR reads anew with MiXCR; each CDR3 protein has one entry. The data show some 180,000 distinct CDR3 sequences, with 7.5% to 10% seen just once and about a tenth held by the top ten. The TCR originated in a man aged 50 to 60 who received an inactivated influenza vaccine. This material consisted of non-naive T cells sorted from PBMCs, taken on the day of vaccination. The V call is TRBV6-5, the J call TRBJ2-7; perhaps D is TRBD1 or TRBD2 (5 bases each). The CDR3 sequence: CASSYSGTQTYEQYF. The CDR3 DNA sequence: TGTGCCAGCAGTTACTCGGGGACCCAGACCTACGAGCAGTACTTC.